The rows below give T cell receptor beta chains drawn from one sample of a study of OX40 agonist ivuxolimab in advanced cancers. The method was immunoSEQ multiplex PCR; TCRdb's version includes in-frame clones alone and lacks a portion of them. The sample holds about 62,000 clones, roughly 90% seen once. Sequenced here: CD4+ or CD8+ T cells sorted from blood, sampled in a trial of the OX40 agonist ivuxolimab. Receptor source: an adult with an advanced solid tumor such as melanoma, head and neck, liver or kidney cancer. Each CDR3 is given with its conserved first and last residue. Rows may omit the clone size; those that give it use once, few, many or a size class.

CDR3 length	clone size	J gene	V gene	CDR3 protein
14	.	TRBJ2-3	TRBV19	CATSQGTSTDTQYF
15	once	TRBJ2-7	TRBV7-2	CASSLGWGPNYEQYF
17	.	TRBJ2-5	TRBV27	CASSLVVAGTLKETQYF
11	.	TRBJ2-1	TRBV14	CASSSGGKQFF
10	.	TRBJ2-5	TRBV20-1	CSATSETQYF
14	.	TRBJ2-5	TRBV6-5	CASSYRQAYETQYF
16	.	TRBJ1-5	TRBV19	CASSKSQTGLNQPQHF
14	.	TRBJ1-2	TRBV11-2	CASSLSQGRSGYTF
15	.	TRBJ2-1	TRBV19	CASSIELASYNEQFF
10	.	TRBJ1-2	TRBV10-3	CAISEPRDTF